The 21 T cell receptor beta chains in this list originate from one sample, sequenced in a study of cytomegalovirus exposure and HLA in healthy donors. The PCR used 60 Vbeta and 13 Jbeta primers. Produced via immunoSEQ multiplex PCR; TCRdb's table is partial and in-frame only. The sample lists 130,000 to 150,000 clones, approximately 68% occurring once. Specimen: PBMCs. These TCRs come from a man aged 55-75 years in good health and CMV-seronegative.

This clone was detected a few times. The germline gene is not matched at one end of the junction; a read error may be the cause. The rearrangement joins TRBV30 to TRBJ2-7; TRBD1 matches 8 bases. CDR1 and CDR2 (germline): GTSNPN, SVGIG (reference sequence). This CDR3 has 13 residues. CDR3 sequence: CAWSRDRGYGQYF. The CDR3 bases are TGTGCCTGGAGTCGAGACAGGGGCTACGGGCAGTACTTC.

In this sample, this clone turned up a few times. The J gene is TRBJ1-1, the V gene TRBV5-1; 7 nucleotides line up with TRBD1. Trimming cost V 5 bases and J 6 bases; bases outside gene matches: 7. Germline loops: CDR1 SGHRS, CDR2 YFSETQ. The CDR3 is 13 amino acids. This CDR3 reads CASRTIQGSEAFF. In DNA, the CDR3 is TGCGCCAGCAGGACTATACAGGGGTCTGAAGCTTTCTTT.

This chain uses TRBV30 with TRBJ2-2; D possibly corresponds to TRBD2 (5 bases). The CDR3 spans 13 residues. V was clipped by 2 bases and J by 6 bases, with 10 bases between them. The germline V gene has CDR1 GTSNPN and CDR2 SVGIG (reference sequence). CDR3 in amino acids: CAWSRAGAGELFF. In DNA form, the CDR3 reads TGTGCCTGGAGTAGGGCGGGCGCCGGGGAGCTGTTTTTT. The entire variable domain, with the rest obtained from reference TRBV30 and TRBJ2-2, is as follows: SQTIHQWPATLVQPVGSPLSLECTVEGTSNPNLYWYRQAAGRGLQLLFYSVGIGQISSEVPQNLSASRPQDRQFILSSKKLLLSDSGFYLCAWSRAGAGELFFGEGSRLTVL.

This clone was observed a few times. J is TRBJ1-1 and V is TRBV7-2; 10 positions match TRBD1. V lost 4 bases to trimming and J lost 1 base; unmatched junction nucleotides: 3. Germline V lookup: CDR1 SGHTA, CDR2 FQGNSA. CDR3 length equals 15 residues. CDR3 in amino acids: CASSWTGGGNTEAFF. The DNA of the CDR3 is TGTGCCAGCAGCTGGACAGGGGGAGGGAACACTGAAGCTTTCTTT.

V usage is TRBV7-2 and J usage is TRBJ2-7, with D unclear. V lost 4 bases to trimming and J lost 5 bases, with 12 bases between them. The CDR3 has 13 residues. Germline CDR1 SGHTA, CDR2 FQGNSA. The CDR3, as DNA: TGTGCCAGCAGCTCCCGGAGAGCCAACGAGCAGTACTTC. It encodes CASSSRRANEQYF. The full variable domain, rest sourced from reference TRBV7-2 and TRBJ2-7, is GAGVSQSPSNKVTEKGKDVELRCDPISGHTALYWYRQSLGQGLEFLIYFQGNSAPDKSGLPSDRFSAERTGGSVSTLTIQRTQQEDSAVYLCASSSRRANEQYFGPGTRLTVT.

J is TRBJ1-3 and V is TRBV4-3; possible D gene TRBD1, 5 bases. Looked up from germline, CDR1 is LGHNA and CDR2 is YSLEER. This CDR3 has 15 amino acids. Trimming took 4 bases from V and 1 from J, leaving 11 bases between them. The CDR3 sequence is CASSPRGGSGNTIYF. The CDR3 nucleotides read TGCGCCAGCAGCCCCCGCGGGGGTTCTGGAAACACCATATATTTT.

In DNA form, the CDR3 reads TGCGCCAGCAGCTTGGGTAGCGGGACCTCCTACAATGAGCAGTTCTTC. Translation: CASSLGSGTSYNEQFF. This chain links TRBV5-1 with TRBJ2-1; 8 nucleotides align to TRBD2. Trimming at V came to 0 bases and at J to 0 bases, leaving 2 bases not matched to a gene. The germline V gene has CDR1 SGHRS and CDR2 YFSETQ. The CDR3 is 16 residues long.

V usage is TRBV28 and J usage is TRBJ2-1; a possible D gene is TRBD1 (5 bases). The V end was cut by 5 bases, the J end by 10 bases, with 15 bases between. Germline CDR1 and CDR2: MDHEN and SYDVKM. The CDR3 is 13 residues long. CDR3 bases: TGTGCCAGCAGTCAGGGTCCTACCCCCGAGCAGTTCTTC. Protein: CASSQGPTPEQFF.

V is TRBV4-1 and J is TRBJ1-6; tentatively, D is TRBD1 (5 bases). Looked up from germline, CDR1 is MGHRA and CDR2 is YSYEKL. The CDR3 has 17 amino acids. Trimming took off 6 bases at V and 8 bases at J, with 23 bases between the two ends. In DNA form, the CDR3 reads TGCGCCAGCAGTAATCGGGCCCAGGGAAAATTGGATTCACCCCTCCACTTT. Its translation is CASSNRAQGKLDSPLHF.

This rearrangement joins TRBV5-5 to TRBJ1-5, with TRBD1 identical over 8 bases. The junction had 7 bases not matched to a gene; V was cut back by 4 bases and J by 7 bases. Germline V gene sequence: CDR1 SGHKS, CDR2 YYEKEE (reference sequence). The CDR3 runs 14 residues. CDR3 sequence (DNA): TGTGCCAGCAGCACGGACAGGGTCGGGCAGCCCCAGCATTTT. Translating it yields CASSTDRVGQPQHF.

This chain joins TRBV27 and TRBJ2-1, with a tentative D call TRBD2 (6 bases). This CDR3 has 15 amino acids. CDR1 MNHEY and CDR2 SMNVEV come from the germline V gene (reference sequence). Between the trimmed V and J ends, which lost 7 bases and 3 bases, there was a span of 16 bases. The CDR3 DNA follows: TGTGCCAGCATGCCGGGAGCATGGGGCTACAATGAGCAGTTCTTC. It encodes CASMPGAWGYNEQFF.

This chain joins TRBV19 and TRBJ2-5, with 12 positions matching TRBD2. Germline CDR1 LNHDA, CDR2 SQIVND (reference sequence). CDR3 length equals 15 residues. J lost 5 bases, V lost 5 bases, and 6 bases had no gene match. CDR3 amino acids: CASSVTSGRGETQYF. The CDR3 DNA follows: TGTGCCAGTAGTGTGACTAGCGGGAGAGGGGAGACCCAGTACTTC.

This chain links TRBV28 with TRBJ1-4; a possible D gene is TRBD1 (5 bases). Germline V gene sequence: CDR1 MDHEN, CDR2 SYDVKM. V shed 5 bases and J shed 8 bases, with 24 bases lying between them. The CDR3 runs 17 residues. The CDR3 coding sequence is TGTGCCAGCAGTCCACTCAACGGGGAGGTAGGGGACGAAAAACTGTTTTTT. Translated, it gives CASSPLNGEVGDEKLFF. The variable domain in full, completed from reference TRBV28 and TRBJ1-4, reads DVKVTQSSRYLVKRTGEKVFLECVQDMDHENMFWYRQDPGLGLRLIYFSYDVKMKEKGDIPEGYSVSREKKERFSLILESASTNQTSMYLCASSPLNGEVGDEKLFFGSGTQLSVL.

The gene calls are TRBV19 and TRBJ1-2; TRBD1 might be the D (5 bases). The germline CDR1 and CDR2 sequences are LNHDA and SQIVND (reference sequence). The CDR3 sequence is 13 residues long. The V and J ends lost 6 bases and 6 bases respectively, with 14 bases between them. The CDR3 is CASSPDRGDGYTF. In nucleotides, the CDR3 is TGTGCCAGTAGCCCAGACAGAGGCGATGGCTACACCTTC.

Worth noting for this clone: Other DNA sequences in the sample encode the same CDR3. The chain employs TRBV18 and TRBJ1-1; D is possibly TRBD1 (6 bases). This CDR3 region has 14 residues. The germline CDR1 and CDR2 sequences are KGHSH and LQKENI. V was cut by 6 bases and J by 0 bases, with 11 bases left in between. As DNA, the CDR3 is TGTGCCAGCTCGCCTGACAGGCTGAACACTGAAGCTTTCTTT. This sequence encodes CASSPDRLNTEAFF.

The chain joins TRBV15 to TRBJ2-3; 10 positions agree with TRBD2. Germline loops: CDR1 LNHNV, CDR2 YYDKDF (reference sequence). The CDR3 contains 17 residues. V gave up 0 bases and J gave up 6 bases; unmatched junction bases: 9. The CDR3: CATSRDGVAGGFDTQYF. For the CDR3, the DNA is TGTGCCACCAGCAGAGATGGGGTAGCGGGAGGATTTGATACGCAGTATTTT.

This chain connects TRBV28 to TRBJ1-1; D not certain. Trimming cost V 6 bases and J 7 bases, with 6 bases left between them. The CDR3 has 10 residues. Germline V gene sequence: CDR1 MDHEN, CDR2 SYDVKM. CDR3 in DNA: TGTGCCAGCAGCGACATTGAAGCTTTCTTT. It specifies CASSDIEAFF. Using reference TRBV28 and TRBJ1-1 for the parts outside the CDR3, the full variable domain is DVKVTQSSRYLVKRTGEKVFLECVQDMDHENMFWYRQDPGLGLRLIYFSYDVKMKEKGDIPEGYSVSREKKERFSLILESASTNQTSMYLCASSDIEAFFGQGTRLTVV.

This clone was seen a single time. The rearrangement joins TRBV7-3 to TRBJ1-1; 8 bases match TRBD1. This CDR3 region has 16 residues. Germline V gene sequence: CDR1 SGHTA, CDR2 FQGTGA. The ends lost 0 bases at V and 2 bases at J; junction bases unmatched: 5. The CDR3 sequence: CASSLTTGAPNTEAFF. The CDR3 DNA follows: TGTGCCAGCAGCTTAACGACAGGGGCCCCCAACACTGAAGCTTTCTTT.

The genes are TRBV11-3 and TRBJ2-3, with D possibly TRBD2 on 5 matching bases. V lost 11 bases to trimming and J lost 0 bases, with 9 bases between them. The germline CDR1 and CDR2 sequences are SGHNT and YENEEA. The CDR3 runs to 12 residues. The CDR3 DNA reads as TGTGCCTCCCGGGGTAGCACAGATACGCAGTATTTT. Translating gives CASRGSTDTQYF. The full variable domain, completed using reference TRBV11-3 and TRBJ2-3, is EAGVVQSPRYKIIEKKQPVAFWCNPISGHNTLYWYLQNLGQGPELLIRYENEEAVDDSQLPKDRFSAERLKGVDSTLKIQPAELGDSAVYLCASRGSTDTQYFGPGTRLTVL.

Turning to this clone: Within the sample, other DNA sequences also encode this same CDR3. In nucleotides, the CDR3 is TGTGCCAGTAGTGGGGACAGGGGGTTCGGGGAGCTGTTTTTT. Translation gives CASSGDRGFGELFF. The chain uses TRBV19 and TRBJ2-2, with 11 bases aligning to TRBD1. Trimming took 5 bases from V and 7 from J; bases not matched to a gene: 3. Germline CDR1 is LNHDA and CDR2 is SQIVND (reference sequence). The CDR3 extends over 14 amino acids.

The rearrangement joins TRBV4-1 to TRBJ1-1; D is possibly TRBD1 (5 bases). Germline assignment: CDR1 MGHRA and CDR2 YSYEKL. V was trimmed by 7 bases and J by 0 bases, leaving 12 bases between them. The CDR3 extends over 14 amino acids. The CDR3 here is CASTKTVVNTEAFF. The DNA of the CDR3 is TGCGCCAGCACAAAGACAGTGGTGAACACTGAAGCTTTCTTT.